Listed below are T cell receptor beta chains from one sample, sequenced in a study of prognosis after radiotherapy for stage I lung cancer. TCRdb ran MiXCR on the multiplex PCR reads and lists one entry per CDR3 protein. Of about 18,000 distinct CDR3 sequences in the sample, around 55% were seen once. The specimen comprised PBMCs, sampled before or after stereotactic body radiation therapy (not recorded which). Receptors were obtained from a donor of 50 years or more with non-small cell lung cancer. The CDR3 runs from the conserved cysteine through the conserved F or W. Fields, in order: V gene, J gene, clone size, D gene, CDR3 DNA, CDR3 protein. A D gene is named only where the DNA matches it firmly. Expanded clones are given a class, and other clones once, few, many or no size at all.

>TRBV28|TRBJ1-3|NA|NA
TGTGCCAGCAGTAGATCGGGACTCAACTGTGTAAACACCATATATTTT
CASSRSGLNCVNTIYF
>TRBV2|TRBJ2-1|medium-sized|TRBD2
TGTGCCAGCAGCCCTCGGGCTAGCGGGAATTTGGGCAATGAGCAGTTCTTC
CASSPRASGNLGNEQFF
>TRBV5-6|TRBJ2-7|many|TRBD2
TGTGCCAGCAGCTTCCTAGCGGGAGGCGAGCAGTACTTC
CASSFLAGGEQYF
>TRBV6-1|TRBJ2-2|NA|NA
TGTGCCAGCACCTTTAGGACACCGAACACCGGGGAGCTGTTTTTT
CASTFRTPNTGELFF
>TRBV20-1|TRBJ1-4|many|NA
TGCAGTGCTCCGCGGACAGTTGAAAAACTGTTTTTT
CSAPRTVEKLFF
>TRBV19|TRBJ2-6|many|NA
TGTGCCAGTACCCCCTTAGGGGGGGGGTTTGGAGTCCTGACTTTC
CASTPLGGGFGVLTF
>TRBV2|TRBJ2-7|medium-sized|TRBD1
TGTGCCAGCCGGAGCCGGACAGGGGGCTCCTACGAGCAGTACTTC
CASRSRTGGSYEQYF
>TRBV15|TRBJ2-7|medium-sized|TRBD1
TGTGCCACCAGCAGGGAACAGGGGGCGTCCCACGAGCAGTACTTC
CATSREQGASHEQYF
>TRBV28|TRBJ1-2|medium-sized|TRBD1
TGTGCCAGCAGCCCGGACAGGGGGCGCGGAGGTGGCTACACCTTC
CASSPDRGRGGGYTF
>TRBV28|TRBJ1-5|few|NA
TGTGCCACCCGGGGAAGAGGGGAAGCTCAGCCCCAGCATTTT
CATRGRGEAQPQHF
>TRBV6-1|TRBJ1-6|NA|NA
TGTGCCAGCAAAACCGGGGTACTATCTTCACCCCTCCACTTT
CASKTGVLSSPLHF
>TRBV5-1|TRBJ2-5|once|TRBD1
TGCGCCAGCAGCTTGGAGAAGGGGGCGACCCAGTACTTC
CASSLEKGATQYF
>TRBV20-1|TRBJ1-1|many|NA
TGCAGTGCTTATCCCCTTCTGAACACTGAAGCTTTCTTT
CSAYPLLNTEAFF
>TRBV20-1|TRBJ1-2|few|NA
TGCAGTGCTACTCTAAGGGGGAACAACTATGGCTACACCTTC
CSATLRGNNYGYTF
>TRBV12-3/TRBV12-4|TRBJ1-1|NA|NA
TGTGCCATCAGGTCACAGGGTCGGGGTGAAGCTTTCTTT
CAIRSQGRGEAFF
>TRBV18|TRBJ1-2|many|NA
TGTGCCAGCTCACCACCGATGGTCCAGGTTGAGGGTGCCACTGGCTACACCTTC
CASSPPMVQVEGATGYTF
>TRBV29-1|TRBJ2-7|many|NA
TGCAGCGTCGCAACTAGTGCCCACGAGCAGTACTTC
CSVATSAHEQYF
>TRBV5-1|TRBJ2-1|medium-sized|NA
TGCGCCAGCAGGACGGACCTCAGCTCCTACAATGAGCAGTTCTTC
CASRTDLSSYNEQFF
>TRBV30|TRBJ2-3|NA|NA
TGTGCCTGGAGTGTTGGTGTTGAGGGAGAGGGGAATACGCAGTATTTT
CAWSVGVEGEGNTQYF
>TRBV7-2|TRBJ2-3|once|TRBD2
TGTGCCAGCAGAACGGCCGGGACTAGCGGTTTTAGCACAGATACGCAGTATTTT
CASRTAGTSGFSTDTQYF
>TRBV20-1|TRBJ1-5|NA|NA
TGCAGTGCTAGAGATCTGAGGGGAAGTCAGCCCCAGCATTTT
CSARDLRGSQPQHF
>TRBV9|TRBJ1-1|many|NA
TGTGCCAGCAGCGCTTCGGACGGATTGAACACTGAAGCTTTCTTT
CASSASDGLNTEAFF
>TRBV28|TRBJ2-7|NA|TRBD1
TGTGCCAGCAGTTTATCACAGGGGAATGTCCAGTACGAGCAGTACTTC
CASSLSQGNVQYEQYF
>TRBV5-1|TRBJ1-1|many|NA
TGTGCCAGCAGCTTGTATCTCGTAGGAGCCTTGAACACTGAAGCTTTCTTT
CASSLYLVGALNTEAFF
>TRBV27|TRBJ2-1|NA|NA
TGTGCCAGCAGTTCGGCATACACATCCGACAATGAGCAGTTCTTC
CASSSAYTSDNEQFF
>TRBV18|TRBJ1-5|many|NA
TGTGCCAGCTCACCGGAGTATAGCAATCAGCCCCAGCATTTT
CASSPEYSNQPQHF
>TRBV6-9|TRBJ1-1|NA|NA
TGTGCCAGCAGTTACAGTGGCAGGGGAGCCGCCCTTGAAGCTTTCTTT
CASSYSGRGAALEAFF
>TRBV6-2/TRBV6-3|TRBJ1-2|NA|NA
TGTGCCAGCAGTGAGGGACATTTGGGAAACTATGGCTACACCTTC
CASSEGHLGNYGYTF